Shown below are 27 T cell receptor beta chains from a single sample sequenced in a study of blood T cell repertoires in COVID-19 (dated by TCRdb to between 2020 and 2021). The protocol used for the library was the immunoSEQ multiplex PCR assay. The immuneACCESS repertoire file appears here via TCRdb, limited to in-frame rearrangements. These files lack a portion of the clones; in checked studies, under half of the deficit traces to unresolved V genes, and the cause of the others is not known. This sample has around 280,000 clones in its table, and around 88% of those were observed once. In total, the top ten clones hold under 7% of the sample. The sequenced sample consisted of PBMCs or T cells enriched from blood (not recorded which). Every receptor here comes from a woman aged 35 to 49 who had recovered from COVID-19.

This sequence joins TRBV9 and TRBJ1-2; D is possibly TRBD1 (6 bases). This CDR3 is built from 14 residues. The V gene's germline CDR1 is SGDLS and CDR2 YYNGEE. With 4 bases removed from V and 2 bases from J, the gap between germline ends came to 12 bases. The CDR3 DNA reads TGTGCCAGCAGCCAAGGACAGACGAACTATGGCTACACCTTC. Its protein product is CASSQGQTNYGYTF.

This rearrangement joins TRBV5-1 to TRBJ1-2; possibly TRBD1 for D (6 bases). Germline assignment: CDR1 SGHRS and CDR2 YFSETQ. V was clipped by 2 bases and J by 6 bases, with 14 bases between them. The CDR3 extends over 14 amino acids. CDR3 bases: TGCGCCAGCAGCTTACAGGGCGCTGGGGATGGCTACACCTTC. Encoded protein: CASSLQGAGDGYTF.

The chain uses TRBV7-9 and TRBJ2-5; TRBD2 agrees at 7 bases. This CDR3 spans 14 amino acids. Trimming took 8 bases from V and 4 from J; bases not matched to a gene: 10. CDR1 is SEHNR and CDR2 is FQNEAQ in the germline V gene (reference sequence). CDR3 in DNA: TGTGCCAGCTCGGGGGGAGGCCGGGGAGAGACCCAGTACTTC. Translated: CASSGGGRGETQYF.

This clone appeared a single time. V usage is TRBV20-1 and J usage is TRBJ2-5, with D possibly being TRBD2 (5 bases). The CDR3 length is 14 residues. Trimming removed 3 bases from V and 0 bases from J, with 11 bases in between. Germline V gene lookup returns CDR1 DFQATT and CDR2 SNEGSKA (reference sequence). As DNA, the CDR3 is TGCAGTGCTAGTACACTAGGCTACCAAGAGACCCAGTACTTC. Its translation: CSASTLGYQETQYF.

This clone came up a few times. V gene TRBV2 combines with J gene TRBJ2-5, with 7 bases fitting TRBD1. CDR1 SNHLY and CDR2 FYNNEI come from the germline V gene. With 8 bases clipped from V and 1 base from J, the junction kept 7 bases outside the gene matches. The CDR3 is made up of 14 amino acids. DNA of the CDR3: TGTGCCAGCCACGCCCGACAGGGCCAAGAGACCCAGTACTTC. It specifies CASHARQGQETQYF.

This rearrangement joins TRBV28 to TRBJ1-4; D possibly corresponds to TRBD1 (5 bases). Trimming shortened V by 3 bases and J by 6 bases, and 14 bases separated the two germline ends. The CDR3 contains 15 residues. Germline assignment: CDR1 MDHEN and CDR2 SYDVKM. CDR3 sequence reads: CASSLSDSGHEKLFF. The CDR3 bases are TGTGCCAGCAGTTTGTCCGACAGTGGCCATGAAAAACTGTTTTTT.

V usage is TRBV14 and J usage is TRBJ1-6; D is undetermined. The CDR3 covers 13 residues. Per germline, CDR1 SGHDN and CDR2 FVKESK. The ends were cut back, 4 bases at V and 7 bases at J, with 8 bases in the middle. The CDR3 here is CASSRGGNSPLHF. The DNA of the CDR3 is TGTGCCAGCAGCCGTGGCGGGAATTCACCCCTCCACTTT.

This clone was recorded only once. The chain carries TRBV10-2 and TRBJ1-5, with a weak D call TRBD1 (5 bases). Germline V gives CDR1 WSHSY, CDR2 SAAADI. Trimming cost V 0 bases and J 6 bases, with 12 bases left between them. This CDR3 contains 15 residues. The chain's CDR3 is CASSESGGEGQPQHF. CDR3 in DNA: TGCGCCAGCAGTGAGTCGGGAGGGGAGGGTCAGCCCCAGCATTTT.

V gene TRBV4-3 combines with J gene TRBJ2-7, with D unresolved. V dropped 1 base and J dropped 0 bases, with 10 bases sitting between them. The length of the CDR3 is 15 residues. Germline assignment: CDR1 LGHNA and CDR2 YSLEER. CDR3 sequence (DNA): TGCGCCAGCAGCCAAGTCCTTTCGTACTCCTACGAGCAGTACTTC. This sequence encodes CASSQVLSYSYEQYF.

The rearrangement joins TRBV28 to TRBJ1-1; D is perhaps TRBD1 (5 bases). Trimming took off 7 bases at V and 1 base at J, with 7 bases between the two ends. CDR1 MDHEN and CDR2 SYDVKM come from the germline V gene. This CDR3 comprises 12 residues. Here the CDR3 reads CASMGGNTEAFF. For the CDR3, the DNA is TGTGCCAGCATGGGGGGGAACACTGAAGCTTTCTTT. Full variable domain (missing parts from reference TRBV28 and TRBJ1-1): DVKVTQSSRYLVKRTGEKVFLECVQDMDHENMFWYRQDPGLGLRLIYFSYDVKMKEKGDIPEGYSVSREKKERFSLILESASTNQTSMYLCASMGGNTEAFFGQGTRLTVV.

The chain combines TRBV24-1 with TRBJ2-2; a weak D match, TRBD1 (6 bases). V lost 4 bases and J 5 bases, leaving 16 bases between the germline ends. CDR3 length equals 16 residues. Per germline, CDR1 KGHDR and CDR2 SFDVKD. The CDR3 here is CATSEPPGVGTGELFF. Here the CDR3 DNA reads TGTGCCACCAGTGAACCACCAGGGGTTGGGACCGGGGAGCTGTTTTTT.

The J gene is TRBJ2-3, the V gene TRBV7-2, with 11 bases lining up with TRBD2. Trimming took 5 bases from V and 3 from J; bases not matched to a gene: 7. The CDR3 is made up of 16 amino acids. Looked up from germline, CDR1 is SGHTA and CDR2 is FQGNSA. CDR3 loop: CASSASGTSGTDTQYF. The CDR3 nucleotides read TGTGCCAGCAGCGCGTCCGGGACTAGCGGTACAGATACGCAGTATTTT.

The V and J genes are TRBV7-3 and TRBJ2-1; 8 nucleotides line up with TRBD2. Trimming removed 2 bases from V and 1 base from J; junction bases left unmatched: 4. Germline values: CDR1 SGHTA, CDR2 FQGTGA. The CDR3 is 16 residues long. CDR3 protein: CASSLFSGGSYNEQFF. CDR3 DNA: TGTGCCAGCAGCTTATTCAGCGGGGGTTCCTACAATGAGCAGTTCTTC.

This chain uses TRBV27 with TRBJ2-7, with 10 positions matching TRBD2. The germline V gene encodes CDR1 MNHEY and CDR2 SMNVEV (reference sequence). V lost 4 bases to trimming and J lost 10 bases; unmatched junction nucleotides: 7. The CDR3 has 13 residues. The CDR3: CASSSRTSGLQYF. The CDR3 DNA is TGTGCCAGCAGTTCCCGGACTAGCGGCCTCCAGTACTTC.

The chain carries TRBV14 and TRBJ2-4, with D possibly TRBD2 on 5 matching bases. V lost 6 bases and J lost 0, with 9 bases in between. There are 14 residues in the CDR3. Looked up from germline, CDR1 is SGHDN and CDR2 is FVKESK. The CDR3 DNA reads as TGTGCCAGCAGGGGAGAGCTAGCCAAAAACATTCAGTACTTC. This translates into CASRGELAKNIQYF.

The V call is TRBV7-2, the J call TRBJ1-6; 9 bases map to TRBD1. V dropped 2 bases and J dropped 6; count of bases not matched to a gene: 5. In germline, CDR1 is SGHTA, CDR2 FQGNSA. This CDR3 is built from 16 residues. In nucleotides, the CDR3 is TGTGCCAGCAGCTTAACAGGGGGCCGGGGTAATTCACCCCTCCACTTT. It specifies CASSLTGGRGNSPLHF.

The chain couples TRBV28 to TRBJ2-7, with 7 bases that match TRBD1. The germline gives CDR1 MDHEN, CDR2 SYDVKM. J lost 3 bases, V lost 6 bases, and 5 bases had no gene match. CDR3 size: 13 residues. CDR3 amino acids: CASRRTGIYEQYF. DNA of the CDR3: TGTGCCAGCAGGAGGACAGGAATCTACGAGCAGTACTTC.

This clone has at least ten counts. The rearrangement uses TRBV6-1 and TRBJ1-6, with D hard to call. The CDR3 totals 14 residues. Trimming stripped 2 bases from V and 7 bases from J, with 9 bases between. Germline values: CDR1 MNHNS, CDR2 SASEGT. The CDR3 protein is CASSEPGRNSPLHF. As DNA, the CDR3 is TGTGCCAGCAGTGAACCGGGAAGAAATTCACCCCTCCACTTT.

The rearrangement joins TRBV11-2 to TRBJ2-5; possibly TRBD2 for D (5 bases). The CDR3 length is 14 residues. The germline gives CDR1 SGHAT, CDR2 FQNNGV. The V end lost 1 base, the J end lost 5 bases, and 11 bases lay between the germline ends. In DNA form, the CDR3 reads TGTGCCAGCAGCTTAGGACCTAGCAAGGAGACCCAGTACTTC. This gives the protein CASSLGPSKETQYF.

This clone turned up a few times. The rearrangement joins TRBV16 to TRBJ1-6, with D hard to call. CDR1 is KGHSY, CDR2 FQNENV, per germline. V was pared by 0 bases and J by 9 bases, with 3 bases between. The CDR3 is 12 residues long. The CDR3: CASSQSLSPLHF. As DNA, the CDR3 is TGTGCCAGCAGCCAATCCCTTTCACCCCTCCACTTT.

In DNA, the CDR3 is TGTGCCATCAGCCGCAGGGAAGGGAACACTGAAGCTTTCTTT. Protein sequence: CAISRREGNTEAFF. This chain joins TRBV10-3 and TRBJ1-1; D might be TRBD1 (5 bases). The CDR3 contains 14 residues. Per the germline V gene, CDR1 is ENHRY and CDR2 is SYGVKD. V dropped 6 bases and J dropped 1 base, with 12 bases sitting between them.

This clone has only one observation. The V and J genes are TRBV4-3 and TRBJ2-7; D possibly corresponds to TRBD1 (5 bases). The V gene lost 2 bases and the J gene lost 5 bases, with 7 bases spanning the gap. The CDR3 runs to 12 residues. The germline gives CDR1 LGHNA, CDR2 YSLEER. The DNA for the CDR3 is TGCGCCAGCAGCCAACAGGGTGACGAGCAGTACTTC. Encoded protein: CASSQQGDEQYF.

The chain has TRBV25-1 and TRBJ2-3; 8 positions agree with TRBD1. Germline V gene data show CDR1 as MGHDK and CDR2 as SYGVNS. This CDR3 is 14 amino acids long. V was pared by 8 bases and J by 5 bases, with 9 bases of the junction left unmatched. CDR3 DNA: TGTGCCAGCGGTAGGACAGGGAGTGGAGATACGCAGTATTTT. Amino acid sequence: CASGRTGSGDTQYF.

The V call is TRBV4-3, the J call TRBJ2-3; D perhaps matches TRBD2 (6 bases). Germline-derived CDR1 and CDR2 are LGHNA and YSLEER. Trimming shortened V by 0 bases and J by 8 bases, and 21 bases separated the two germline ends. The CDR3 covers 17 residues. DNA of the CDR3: TGCGCCAGCAGCCAAGAGCCCCGGGGGACGGGAGCAGGTACGCAGTATTTT. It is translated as CASSQEPRGTGAGTQYF.

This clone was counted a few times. CDR3 region: CASSRGPLEGGNTIYF. The DNA of the CDR3 is TGCGCCAGCAGCAGGGGTCCCTTAGAAGGAGGAAACACCATATATTTT. The rearrangement uses TRBV5-1 and TRBJ1-3, with D possibly matching TRBD1 (5 bases). CDR1 and CDR2 (germline): SGHRS, YFSETQ. V gave up 4 bases and J gave up 4 bases, with 18 bases separating them. The CDR3 spans 16 residues.

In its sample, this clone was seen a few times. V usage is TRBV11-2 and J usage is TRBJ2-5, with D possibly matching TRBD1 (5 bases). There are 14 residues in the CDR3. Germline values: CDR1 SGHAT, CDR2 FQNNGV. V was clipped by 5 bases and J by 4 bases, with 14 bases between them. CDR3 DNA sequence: TGTGCCAGCAGCCTCATAGGGGTTTCAGAGACCCAGTACTTC. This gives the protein CASSLIGVSETQYF.

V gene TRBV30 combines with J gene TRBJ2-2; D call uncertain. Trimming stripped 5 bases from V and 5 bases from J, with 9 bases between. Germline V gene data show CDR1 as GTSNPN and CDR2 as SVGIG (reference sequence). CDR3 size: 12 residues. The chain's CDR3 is CAWSGGTGELFF. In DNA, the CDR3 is TGTGCCTGGTCGGGTGGGACCGGGGAGCTGTTTTTT.